The rows below give T cell receptor beta chains drawn from one sample of a study of cytomegalovirus exposure and HLA in healthy donors. Sequencing used immunoSEQ multiplex PCR; TCRdb keeps in-frame clones, though not all of them. The repertoire has roughly 150,000 clones, over 60% of them found once; the top ten carry about 3%. The specimen was PBMCs. These receptors all stem from a male donor in good health and CMV-seronegative. Both conserved end residues are part of each CDR3. D genes are given only for firm matches. Size values are once, few and many counts, or a class for expanded clones, and some rows have none.

length	V	D	size	J	DNA	CDR3
19	TRBV19	TRBD2	-	TRBJ2-1	TGTGCCAGTAGTATTCTCGGCGGGGTACTAGCGGGAGGGGGAAATGAGCAGTTCTTC	CASSILGGVLAGGGNEQFF
16	TRBV7-2	-	-	TRBJ2-5	TGTGCCAGCAGCTTAATTTGGGGCGGCGCCCAAGAGACCCAGTACTTC	CASSLIWGGAQETQYF
14	TRBV5-1	-	-	TRBJ1-4	TGCGCCAGCAGTTCGAGGCAGCAGAATGAAAAACTGTTTTTT	CASSSRQQNEKLFF
15	TRBV19	-	-	TRBJ1-3	TGTGCCAGTAGTATAGACAGGGAGGCTGGAAACACCATATATTTT	CASSIDREAGNTIYF
14	TRBV2	-	few	TRBJ1-4	TGTGCCAGCATGGGAGGGGCAGATTTAGAAAAACTGTTTTTT	CASMGGADLEKLFF
12	TRBV2	-	-	TRBJ2-5	TGTGCCAGCACTGGGGGGGCTGAGACCCAGTACTTC	CASTGGAETQYF
15	TRBV5-1	-	-	TRBJ2-2	TGCGCCAGCAGCTTGCAGGGGTCGAGCACCGGGGAGCTGTTTTTT	CASSLQGSSTGELFF
15	TRBV9	-	once	TRBJ2-7	TGTGCCAGCGCCCGTCAGGGGGACTTCAAATACGAGCAGTACTTC	CASARQGDFKYEQYF
14	TRBV7-2	TRBD2	-	TRBJ2-7	TGTGCCAGCAGCTTATCGGGAGGGCCCCTCGAGCAGTACTTC	CASSLSGGPLEQYF
14	TRBV11-2	-	few	TRBJ2-3	TGTGCCAGCAGCTTAGATCGGGTCGCAGATACGCAGTATTTT	CASSLDRVADTQYF
20	TRBV30	TRBD2	-	TRBJ2-2	TGTGCCTGGAGAAGGGCCCTGGGACTAGCGGGAGGGCCTTACACCGGGGAGCTGTTTTTT	CAWRRALGLAGGPYTGELFF
14	TRBV5-1	-	-	TRBJ2-2	TGCGCCAGCAGCCTTGACACCCGAGGGGGGGAGCTGTTTTTT	CASSLDTRGGELFF
14	TRBV28	TRBD1	once	TRBJ2-7	TGTGCCAGCCAGGGACAGCCCATCTCCTACGAGCAGTACTTC	CASQGQPISYEQYF
14	TRBV4-1	-	-	TRBJ2-7	TGCGCCAGCAGCCCGCGGGACAGCTCCTACGAGCAGTACTTC	CASSPRDSSYEQYF
16	TRBV5-1	-	-	TRBJ2-1	TGCGCCAGCAGCTTGGCGGGGAGGACCGTCTACGGTAAGCAGTTCTTC	CASSLAGRTVYGKQFF
16	TRBV18	TRBD1	-	TRBJ1-1	TGTGCCAGCTCACCACCGGTAGGGGGCGCAATCACTGAAGCTTTCTTT	CASSPPVGGAITEAFF
15	TRBV6-1	TRBD2	-	TRBJ2-1	TGTGCCAGCAGTGGACGACTAGCGGGCTACAATGAGCAGTTCTTC	CASSGRLAGYNEQFF
15	TRBV6-5	-	-	TRBJ1-5	TGTGCCAGCAGTACCACCTCCCGGGGTCGTCAGCCCCAGCATTTT	CASSTTSRGRQPQHF
17	TRBV7-2	TRBD1	-	TRBJ1-2	TGTGCCAGCAGCTTAGAGGCAGGGACAGGGGTTAGCTATGGCTACACCTTC	CASSLEAGTGVSYGYTF
16	TRBV9	TRBD2	-	TRBJ2-1	TGTGCCAACGCCCACCCCGGGGGGTGTTCCTACAATGAGCAGTTCTTC	CANAHPGGCSYNEQFF
11	TRBV5-3	-	-	TRBJ2-7	TGTGCCAGAAGTTTCGTCGGTAAGCAGTACTTC	CARSFVGKQYF
15	TRBV6-5	-	-	TRBJ1-1	TGTGCCAGCAGTTACCGCGGGACGGACCTTTCTGAAGCTTTCTTT	CASSYRGTDLSEAFF
15	TRBV7-8	-	-	TRBJ1-5	TGTGCCAGCAGCGCGCGGGGGCCCGGGAATCAGCCCCAGCATTTT	CASSARGPGNQPQHF
13	TRBV4-1	-	-	TRBJ1-1	TGCGCCAGCAGCCAAACGGTGAACACTGAAGCTTTCTTT	CASSQTVNTEAFF
13	TRBV11-2	-	-	TRBJ1-5	TGTGCCAGCAGTATTAGCATAGCTAGGCCCCAGCATTTT	CASSISIARPQHF
15	TRBV28	-	-	TRBJ1-1	TGTGCCAGCAGTTCACCCGGTACCATGAACACTGAAGCTTTCTTT	CASSSPGTMNTEAFF